The 18 T cell receptor beta chains given below trace back to one sample, sequenced in a study of cytomegalovirus exposure and HLA in healthy donors. PCR primers comprised 60 Vbeta and 13 Jbeta primers. Sequencing was performed with immunoSEQ multiplex PCR; in TCRdb, only in-frame clones are kept and a portion is missing. Seen here are fewer than 250,000 clones, around 80% observed once, and the top ten hold more than 1.5%. The source material was PBMCs. The receptors derive from a man between 18 and 35 years old in good health and CMV-seronegative.

V and J are TRBV6-5 and TRBJ2-3, with 9 nucleotides matching TRBD2. Looked up from germline, CDR1 is MNHEY and CDR2 is SVGAGI. With V trimmed by 6 bases and J by 0 bases, 4 bases remained unmatched. CDR3 length equals 15 residues. DNA for the CDR3: TGTGCCAGCAGCCGAGCGGGGGGTAGCACAGATACGCAGTATTTT. Amino acids: CASSRAGGSTDTQYF.

V is TRBV6-1 and J is TRBJ1-5; unclear D gene. This CDR3 contains 14 residues. Germline values: CDR1 MNHNS, CDR2 SASEGT. V shed 2 bases and J shed 0 bases, with 5 bases lying between them. The CDR3 DNA reads TGTGCCAGCAGTGAACTTAGTAGCAATCAGCCCCAGCATTTT. Protein: CASSELSSNQPQHF.

This chain connects TRBV28 to TRBJ2-4; 9 nucleotides align to TRBD1. The germline CDR1 and CDR2 sequences are MDHEN and SYDVKM. The trim removed 5 bases at V and 0 bases at J, leaving 8 bases unmatched. CDR3 size: 17 residues. The CDR3 DNA reads TGTGCCAGCAGTGGGGGGACAGGGAAGCTAGCCAAAAACATTCAGTACTTC. Translation gives CASSGGTGKLAKNIQYF.

This sequence joins TRBV5-1 and TRBJ2-1; weak D call: TRBD1 (6 bases). Trimming stripped 4 bases from V and 0 bases from J, with 14 bases between. Germline CDR1 is SGHRS and CDR2 is YFSETQ. The CDR3 has 16 amino acids. CDR3 sequence reads: CASSPWTDSSYNEQFF. As DNA, the CDR3 is TGCGCCAGCAGCCCCTGGACAGATAGCTCCTACAATGAGCAGTTCTTC.

This rearrangement joins TRBV4-3 to TRBJ2-5; perhaps TRBD1 as D (6 bases). This CDR3 has 13 amino acids. The germline V gene encodes CDR1 LGHNA and CDR2 YSLEER. V lost 2 bases to trimming and J lost 5 bases, with 9 bases between them. CDR3 protein: CASSQQGSETQYF. CDR3 coding DNA: TGCGCCAGCAGCCAACAGGGGAGCGAGACCCAGTACTTC.

The chain links TRBV25-1 to TRBJ1-2; 8 nucleotides match TRBD1. CDR1 MGHDK and CDR2 SYGVNS come from the germline V gene. The CDR3 length is 14 residues. J gave up 7 bases and V 5 bases, and 9 bases lay outside the gene matches. The CDR3 reads CASSPTTGAGGYTF. For the CDR3, the DNA is TGTGCCAGCAGTCCCACGACAGGGGCCGGTGGCTACACCTTC.

V gene TRBV5-6 combines with J gene TRBJ1-2; 9 positions agree with TRBD1. The CDR3 length is 16 residues. V lost 1 base to trimming and J lost 4 bases; unmatched junction nucleotides: 8. The germline CDR1 and CDR2 sequences are SGHDT and YYEEEE. CDR3 in DNA: TGTGCCAGCAGCTTGTACAGGGGGCGCGATGGCTATGGCTACACCTTC. This encodes CASSLYRGRDGYGYTF.

The chain recombines TRBV4-1 with TRBJ2-7; 8 bases match TRBD2. Germline values: CDR1 MGHRA, CDR2 YSYEKL. V shed 3 bases, J shed 4 bases, and the junction held 11 bases outside the gene matches. The CDR3 spans 16 residues. CDR3 protein: CASSQLSTGGPYEQYF. The CDR3 nucleotides read TGCGCCAGCAGCCAGCTTTCCACGGGGGGGCCTTACGAGCAGTACTTC.

The rearrangement joins TRBV20-1 to TRBJ1-4, with 8 nucleotides matching TRBD1. Germline CDR1 reads DFQATT; CDR2 reads SNEGSKA (reference sequence). This CDR3 region has 11 residues. The CDR3 protein is CSQGQGEKLFF. The CDR3 DNA is TGCAGCCAAGGACAGGGTGAAAAACTGTTTTTT.

The gene calls are TRBV27 and TRBJ2-6; 8 bases fit TRBD1. CDR1 is MNHEY and CDR2 is SMNVEV in the germline V gene (reference sequence). The CDR3 extends over 16 amino acids. The trim removed 3 bases at V and 4 bases at J, leaving 5 bases unmatched. CDR3 sequence (DNA): TGTGCCAGCAGTTTTTGGACAGGGACGGGGGCCAACGTCCTGACTTTC. As protein: CASSFWTGTGANVLTF. Combining the CDR3 with reference TRBV27 and TRBJ2-6 gives the whole variable domain EAQVTQNPRYLITVTGKKLTVTCSQNMNHEYMSWYRQDPGLGLRQIYYSMNVEVTDKGDVPEGYKVSRKEKRNFPLILESPSPNQTSLYFCASSFWTGTGANVLTFGAGSRLTVL.

This clone was detected a few times. V usage is TRBV29-1 and J usage is TRBJ2-1, with TRBD1 matching 9 bases. This CDR3 contains 12 residues. Unmatched junction bases numbered 7, after V lost 6 bases and J lost 10 bases. Germline V lookup: CDR1 SQVTM, CDR2 ANQGSEA. The CDR3 DNA sequence: TGCAGCGTCGGGACAGGGCTAGCGGAGCAGTTCTTC. Amino acids: CSVGTGLAEQFF.

This rearrangement joins TRBV30 to TRBJ2-1; D may be TRBD2 (5 bases). The germline V gene has CDR1 GTSNPN and CDR2 SVGIG (reference sequence). There are 10 residues in the CDR3. The V and J ends lost 5 bases and 9 bases respectively, with 8 bases between them. CDR3 nucleotides: TGTGCCTGGTCCCGGGGTGAGCAGTTCTTC. This sequence encodes CAWSRGEQFF.

There are a few counts of this clone. The rearrangement links TRBV5-6 to TRBJ1-2; 9 bases map to TRBD1. After removal of 4 bases from V and 8 bases from J, the junction contained 9 bases not matched to a gene. The CDR3 runs to 14 residues. Looked up from germline, CDR1 is SGHDT and CDR2 is YYEEEE. The CDR3 DNA sequence: TGTGCCAGCAGCCCGAGACAGGGGGTGGGCGGCTACACCTTC. It codes for CASSPRQGVGGYTF.

This clone was seen a single time. This chain uses TRBV11-2 with TRBJ2-3, with TRBD2 identical over 13 bases. The CDR3 has 17 amino acids. The germline gives CDR1 SGHAT, CDR2 FQNNGV. V lost 4 bases, J lost 1 base, and 5 bases stayed unmatched. The CDR3 loop is CASSYHGLAGGTDTQYF. For the CDR3, the DNA is TGTGCCAGCAGCTACCACGGACTAGCGGGGGGCACAGATACGCAGTATTTT.

The chain links TRBV15 to TRBJ1-2; TRBD1 is a possible D gene (6 bases). CDR1 LNHNV and CDR2 YYDKDF come from the germline V gene (reference sequence). The CDR3 sequence is 15 residues long. V lost 2 bases, J lost 4 bases, and 14 bases lay in between. The CDR3, as DNA: TGTGCCACCAGCAGAAGCCGAGGACAGAGCTATGGCTACACCTTC. Protein: CATSRSRGQSYGYTF.

The chain joins TRBV4-1 to TRBJ2-4, with TRBD1 as a possible D gene (5 bases). The length of the CDR3 is 15 residues. Per germline, CDR1 MGHRA and CDR2 YSYEKL. Trimming removed 1 base at V and 7 bases at J, with 14 bases between. The CDR3 bases are TGCGCCAGCAGCCAAGGGGGCTCCATCGGGAACATTCAGTACTTC. Amino acid sequence: CASSQGGSIGNIQYF.

The chain joins TRBV7-3 to TRBJ2-3; D is ambiguous. Trimming pared 5 bases from V and 3 bases from J, leaving 9 bases between. Germline CDR1 and CDR2: SGHTA and FQGTGA. The CDR3 length is 13 residues. The CDR3 spells CASSTSRTDTQYF. CDR3 bases: TGTGCCAGCAGCACCAGTCGAACAGATACGCAGTATTTT.

Only a few counts were recorded for this clone. The rearrangement joins TRBV7-2 to TRBJ2-7; D might be TRBD2 (6 bases). Germline CDR1 is SGHTA and CDR2 is FQGNSA. Trimming removed 1 base from V and 3 bases from J, with 10 bases in between. The CDR3 runs 14 residues. The CDR3 reads CASSLGGKNYEQYF. CDR3 sequence (DNA): TGTGCCAGCAGCTTAGGCGGGAAAAACTACGAGCAGTACTTC.